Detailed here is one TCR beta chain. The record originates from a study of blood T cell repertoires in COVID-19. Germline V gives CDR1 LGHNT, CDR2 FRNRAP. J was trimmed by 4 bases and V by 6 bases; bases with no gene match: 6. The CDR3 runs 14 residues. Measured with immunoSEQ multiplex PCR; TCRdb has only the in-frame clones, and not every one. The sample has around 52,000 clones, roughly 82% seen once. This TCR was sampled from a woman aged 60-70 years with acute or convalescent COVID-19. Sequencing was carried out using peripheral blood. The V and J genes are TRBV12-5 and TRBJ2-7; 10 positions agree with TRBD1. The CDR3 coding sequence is TGTGCTAGTGGAGGACAGGGGGGACCTTACGAGCAGTACTTC. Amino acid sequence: CASGGQGGPYEQYF.